This entry lists 32 T cell receptor beta chains sequenced from one sample in a study of CD8+CD57+ T cells in acquired aplastic anemia. Profiling that covered TCR beta VDJ and CDR3 relied on genomic DNA as its template. TCRdb used MiXCR to reprocess the reads, holding one entry per CDR3 protein. The repertoire holds some 190,000 distinct CDR3 sequences, with 40% to 55% as singletons. Sequenced: sorted CD4+, CD8+, or CD8+CD57+ T cells (not recorded which) from PBMCs. The receptors stem from a human donor in good health.

This clonotype was recorded a few times. The chain couples TRBV11-2 to TRBJ2-3; 13 nucleotides align to TRBD2. V dropped 6 bases and J dropped 2; count of bases not matched to a gene: 2. Germline CDR1 SGHAT, CDR2 FQNNGV. The CDR3 covers 15 residues. The CDR3 DNA sequence: TGTGCCAGCAGGACTAGCGGGAGGCCCACAGATACGCAGTATTTT. Translation: CASRTSGRPTDTQYF.

The chain carries TRBV28 and TRBJ2-7, with unresolved D. Germline V gene data show CDR1 as MDHEN and CDR2 as SYDVKM. Trimming removed 1 base from V and 2 bases from J, with 9 bases in between. The CDR3 runs 14 residues. Here the CDR3 DNA reads TGTGCCAGCAGTTTATCTCACAGAACCTACGAGCAGTACTTC. The encoded protein is CASSLSHRTYEQYF.

CDR3 sequence (DNA): TGTGCCACGCCCTTGACTAGCGGGGACTCCTACAATGAGCAGTTCTTC. This sequence encodes CATPLTSGDSYNEQFF. The V and J genes are TRBV24-1 and TRBJ2-1; 11 positions agree with TRBD2. CDR1 is KGHDR and CDR2 is SFDVKD in the germline V gene. This CDR3 is 16 amino acids long. Unmatched junction bases numbered 7, after V lost 10 bases and J lost 0 bases.

This clonotype has ten or more counts. The chain employs TRBV9 and TRBJ1-2; 8 nucleotides line up with TRBD1. V lost 4 bases, J lost 4 bases, and 9 bases stayed unmatched. The CDR3 covers 15 residues. In germline, CDR1 is SGDLS, CDR2 YYNGEE. The CDR3 bases are TGTGCCAGCAGCCCCCGGGACAGGTCTCTCTATGGCTACACCTTC. Translating it yields CASSPRDRSLYGYTF.

In this sample, this clonotype turned up many times. V is TRBV15 and J is TRBJ2-1, with 11 bases matching TRBD2. The V gene end was trimmed by 2 bases and the J gene end by 0 bases; junction bases not matched to a gene: 6. Germline CDR1 LNHNV, CDR2 YYDKDF (reference sequence). The CDR3 runs to 18 residues. The CDR3: CATSRSYTSGSSYNEQFF. In DNA form, the CDR3 reads TGTGCCACCAGCAGATCCTACACTAGCGGGAGCTCCTACAATGAGCAGTTCTTC. The whole variable domain, filled in from reference TRBV15 and TRBJ2-1, reads DAMVIQNPRYQVTQFGKPVTLSCSQTLNHNVMYWYQQKSSQAPKLLFHYYDKDFNNEADTPDNFQSRRPNTSFCFLDIRSPGLGDTAMYLCATSRSYTSGSSYNEQFFGPGTRLTVL.

Remarks on this clonotype: An end of the junction does not agree with germline; a read error may underlie this. The gene calls are TRBV4-1 and TRBJ2-5, with D maybe TRBD2 (5 bases). In germline, CDR1 is MGHRA, CDR2 YSYEKL. The CDR3 has 14 residues. DNA for the CDR3: TGCGCCAGCAGCCAAGAAAGGAGGCAAGAGACCCGGTACTTC. This encodes CASSQERRQETRYF.

The chain carries TRBV20-1 and TRBJ2-2; D is possibly TRBD1 (5 bases). The CDR3 has 12 residues. Trimming removed 6 bases from V and 4 bases from J, with 9 bases in between. Germline values: CDR1 DFQATT, CDR2 SNEGSKA (reference sequence). The CDR3 DNA is TGCAGTGCCCGACAGCCCACCGGGGAGCTGTTTTTT. Amino acids: CSARQPTGELFF.

Remarks on this clonotype: Given a much more abundant clone one base away, this may be a read error. The chain couples TRBV10-1 to TRBJ2-1, with 7 bases fitting TRBD2. The germline gives CDR1 WNHNN, CDR2 SYGVQD (reference sequence). The CDR3 extends over 16 amino acids. DNA for the CDR3: TGCGCCAGCAGTCTCCAGAGCGGGATGTCCTACAATGAGCAGCTCTTC. This translates into CASSLQSGMSYNEQLF.

This clonotype was observed once. A much more abundant neighbour one base away suggests this may be a read error. The rearrangement uses TRBV5-6 and TRBJ1-2; D may be TRBD1 (6 bases). The CDR3 totals 16 residues. Trimming removed 4 bases at V and 5 bases at J, with 21 bases between. Germline V gene lookup returns CDR1 SGHDT and CDR2 YYEEEE. Here the CDR3 reads CASSAYSDSGSYGYTF. The CDR3 DNA is TGTGCCAGCAGCGCTTACTCGGACAGCGGCTCATATGGCTACACCTTC.

The chain is built from TRBV15 and TRBJ2-2; a weak D match, TRBD2 (5 bases). Germline V gene data show CDR1 as LNHNV and CDR2 as YYDKDF (reference sequence). The V end lost 6 bases, the J end lost 8 bases, and 7 bases lay between the germline ends. The CDR3 is 11 residues long. CDR3 sequence (DNA): TGTGCCACCAGAGGAGGAGGGGAGCTGTTTTTT. Residues: CATRGGGELFF.

For this clonotype: One base away lies a much larger clone, so this may be a sequencing read error. The CDR3 region is CASSSLAGADTQYF. The CDR3 region has the DNA TGTGCCAGCAGCTCATTGGCGGGAGCAGATACGCAGTATTTT. The rearrangement joins TRBV7-2 to TRBJ2-3; TRBD2 matches 7 bases. The ends lost 4 bases at V and 4 bases at J; junction bases unmatched: 5. The CDR3 runs to 14 residues. Germline V CDR1 and CDR2: SGHTA, FQGNSA. Combining the CDR3 with reference TRBV7-2 and TRBJ2-3 gives the whole variable domain GAGVSQSPSNKVTEKGKDVELRCDPISGHTALYWYRQSLGQGLEFLIYFQGNSAPDKSGLPSDRFSAERTGGSVSTLTIQRTQQEDSAVYLCASSSLAGADTQYFGPGTRLTVL.

This clonotype was seen ten or more times. This chain uses TRBV10-3 with TRBJ2-3; D gene uncertain. Trimming removed 2 bases at V and 10 bases at J, with 13 bases between. There are 13 residues in the CDR3. In germline, CDR1 is ENHRY, CDR2 SYGVKD. The CDR3 protein is CAISEPRTPPQYF. The CDR3 region has the DNA TGTGCCATCAGTGAGCCCCGGACCCCACCGCAGTATTTT.

The chain links TRBV10-3 to TRBJ2-7; 7 bases are a match to TRBD1. CDR3 length: 14 amino acids. V dropped 3 bases and J dropped 2; count of bases not matched to a gene: 4. In germline, CDR1 is ENHRY, CDR2 SYGVKD. CDR3 in amino acids: CAISEPGQPYEQYF. CDR3 nucleotide sequence: TGTGCCATCAGTGAACCGGGACAGCCCTACGAGCAGTACTTC.

The sample holds a few counts of this clonotype. The V and J genes are TRBV27 and TRBJ1-6; D is uncertain. Germline CDR1 and CDR2: MNHEY and SMNVEV (reference sequence). CDR3 length equals 16 residues. Trimming removed 2 bases from V and 7 bases from J, with 15 bases in between. This CDR3 is CASSLKGGRVNSPLHF. The CDR3 coding sequence is TGTGCCAGCAGTTTAAAGGGCGGTCGGGTCAATTCACCCCTCCACTTT.

This clonotype was counted at least ten times. This chain joins TRBV7-2 and TRBJ1-5; D ambiguous. Trimming cost V 3 bases and J 0 bases, with 9 bases left between them. The CDR3 is 15 residues long. Germline lookup yields CDR1 SGHTA and CDR2 FQGNSA. The CDR3 DNA is TGTGCCAGCAGCTTCCAGGTGCTTAGCAATCAGCCCCAGCATTTT. As protein: CASSFQVLSNQPQHF.

The CDR3 region is CASRTTGELFF. CDR3 bases: TGTGCCAGCAGAACTACAGGGGAGCTGTTTTTT. The V gene is TRBV7-9, the J gene TRBJ2-2; D uncertain. CDR1 and CDR2 from the germline V gene are SEHNR and FQNEAQ (reference sequence). This CDR3 has 11 amino acids. With 6 bases removed from V and 8 bases from J, the gap between germline ends came to 7 bases. The complete variable domain, with remaining parts taken from reference TRBV7-9 and TRBJ2-2, reads DTGVSQNPRHKITKRGQNVTFRCDPISEHNRLYWYRQTLGQGPEFLTYFQNEAQLEKSRLLSDRFSAERPKGSFSTLEIQRTEQGDSAMYLCASRTTGELFFGEGSRLTVL.

The chain carries TRBV2 and TRBJ2-7; maybe TRBD2 (6 bases). The germline V and J ends were trimmed by 3 bases and 9 bases, with 6 bases remaining between them. The length of the CDR3 is 10 residues. CDR1 is SNHLY and CDR2 is FYNNEI in the germline V gene. The CDR3 bases are TGTGCCAGCAGTGAGGGAGGGCAGTACTTC. Protein sequence: CASSEGGQYF.

The chain has TRBV19 and TRBJ2-5; D assignment may be TRBD1 or TRBD2 (5 bases each). V lost 4 bases, J lost 5 bases, and 17 bases lay in between. CDR3 length: 15 amino acids. The germline CDR1 and CDR2 sequences are LNHDA and SQIVND (reference sequence). In nucleotides, the CDR3 is TGTGCCAGTAGTAACGGGGCTGGCAAACAGGAGACCCAGTACTTC. It specifies CASSNGAGKQETQYF. Looking up the rest from reference TRBV19 and TRBJ2-5 gives the full variable domain: DGGITQSPKYLFRKEGQNVTLSCEQNLNHDAMYWYRQDPGQGLRLIYYSQIVNDFQKGDIAEGYSVSREKKESFPLTVTSAQKNPTAFYLCASSNGAGKQETQYFGPGTRLLVL.

V and J are TRBV2 and TRBJ2-5; 9 bases line up with TRBD2. The CDR3 is made up of 16 amino acids. After removal of 3 bases from V and 4 bases from J, the junction contained 9 bases not matched to a gene. Germline assignment: CDR1 SNHLY and CDR2 FYNNEI. CDR3 residues: CASSDALAGLLETQYF. In nucleotides, the CDR3 is TGTGCCAGCAGTGATGCGCTAGCGGGATTATTAGAGACCCAGTACTTC.

This clonotype occurred many times. CDR3 sequence (DNA): TGTGCCAGCGCCTATCGGAGGGGTCAAGAAAAACTGTTTTTT. This translates into CASAYRRGQEKLFF. The V gene is TRBV2, the J gene TRBJ1-4; D is possibly TRBD1 (5 bases). Trimming took 8 bases from V and 8 from J, leaving 18 bases between them. The length of the CDR3 is 14 residues. CDR1 and CDR2 from the germline V gene are SNHLY and FYNNEI.

The sample holds many counts of this clonotype. The V and J genes are TRBV30 and TRBJ2-1, with D tentatively TRBD2 (5 bases). CDR3 length equals 13 residues. Germline assignment: CDR1 GTSNPN and CDR2 SVGIG (reference sequence). Trimming took 7 bases from V and 6 from J, leaving 16 bases between them. This CDR3 reads CASTGRTLNEQFF. Written as DNA, the CDR3 is TGTGCCTCCACCGGAAGGACTCTCAATGAGCAGTTCTTC.

The V and J genes are TRBV20-1 and TRBJ2-5; D is perhaps TRBD2 (6 bases). V was cut by 6 bases and J by 5 bases, with 16 bases left in between. The CDR3 is 13 amino acids. Germline assignment: CDR1 DFQATT and CDR2 SNEGSKA (reference sequence). CDR3 bases: TGCAGTGCGGGGGGACCGAATCGTGAGACCCAGTACTTC. It codes for CSAGGPNRETQYF.

Note on this clonotype: A much larger clone differs by one base, so this may be a read error. The chain combines TRBV4-2 with TRBJ1-2; maybe TRBD1 (5 bases). Germline assignment: CDR1 LGHNA and CDR2 YNFKEQ. This CDR3 region has 15 residues. The V gene lost 0 bases and the J gene lost 4 bases, with 12 bases spanning the gap. Here the CDR3 reads CASSQDPGRAYGYTF. The CDR3 nucleotides read TGTGCCAGCAGCCAAGACCCGGGACGGGCCTATGGCTACACCTTC.

The J gene is TRBJ2-1, the V gene TRBV12-5, with D hard to call. The germline CDR1 and CDR2 sequences are LGHNT and FRNRAP. This CDR3 spans 11 amino acids. The V end was cut by 6 bases, the J end by 10 bases, with 10 bases between. CDR3: CASGILPEQFF. Here the CDR3 DNA reads TGTGCTAGTGGGATACTCCCCGAGCAGTTCTTC.

The chain has TRBV20-1 and TRBJ2-5, with 8 bases lining up with TRBD1. The CDR3 has 15 amino acids. Losses at the gene ends were 6 bases for V and 0 bases for J; bases not matched to a gene: 9. Per germline, CDR1 DFQATT and CDR2 SNEGSKA (reference sequence). The CDR3 reads CSAWPGTGHQETQYF. The CDR3 DNA follows: TGCAGTGCCTGGCCCGGGACAGGCCACCAAGAGACCCAGTACTTC.

Concerning this clonotype: A read error is possible here, since a much larger clone lies one base away. V gene TRBV27 combines with J gene TRBJ2-7; D is uncertain. This CDR3 contains 14 residues. CDR1 is MNHEY, CDR2 SMNVEV, per germline (reference sequence). V was pared by 4 bases and J by 1 base, with 11 bases between. CDR3 DNA sequence: TGTGCCAGCAGTTCAATGCCATCTTCCTACGAGCAGTACTTC. It encodes CASSSMPSSYEQYF.

In this sample, this clonotype turned up a few times. This chain joins TRBV29-1 and TRBJ2-3; maybe TRBD1 (6 bases). Trimming removed 6 bases from V and 5 bases from J, with 18 bases in between. Germline CDR1 and CDR2: SQVTM and ANQGSEA. The CDR3 extends over 14 amino acids. CDR3 DNA sequence: TGCAGCGTCCAGAAGGCAGGGGCGCAAGATACGCAGTATTTT. This sequence encodes CSVQKAGAQDTQYF.

A single count supports this clonotype. V usage is TRBV29-1 and J usage is TRBJ2-3, with 15 bases aligning to TRBD2. CDR1 is SQVTM, CDR2 ANQGSEA, per germline. V shed 4 bases and J 7 bases; nucleotides not matched to a gene: 6. The CDR3 totals 15 residues. The DNA for the CDR3 is TGCAGCGTTGCGCGGACTAGCGGGGGGGCTTATACGCAGTATTTT. Protein sequence: CSVARTSGGAYTQYF.

This clonotype came up many times. The genes are TRBV13 and TRBJ1-6, with D tentatively TRBD1 (5 bases). The germline V and J ends were trimmed by 5 bases and 8 bases, with 19 bases remaining between them. Per germline, CDR1 PRHDT and CDR2 FYEKMQ (reference sequence). The CDR3 covers 16 residues. The chain's CDR3 is CASSLPGTLGDSPLHF. CDR3 in DNA: TGTGCCAGCAGCCTACCGGGGACCTTGGGAGATTCACCCCTCCACTTT.

This CDR3 reads CASRPEYGNTEAFF. Written as DNA, the CDR3 is TGTGCCAGCAGGCCGGAGTACGGGAACACTGAAGCTTTCTTT. The chain links TRBV2 to TRBJ1-1; D is ambiguous. V was clipped by 6 bases and J by 1 base, with 12 bases between them. Per germline, CDR1 SNHLY and CDR2 FYNNEI. This CDR3 spans 14 amino acids.

This clonotype occurred once. V and J are TRBV9 and TRBJ2-5; 8 positions agree with TRBD2. Germline V CDR1 and CDR2: SGDLS, YYNGEE. V trimming: 2 bases; J trimming: 5 bases; junction bases outside the gene matches: 5. This CDR3 is built from 14 residues. CDR3 coding DNA: TGTGCCAGCAGCGTCGGGGGGGCGACGGAGACCCAGTACTTC. The encoded protein is CASSVGGATETQYF.

In its sample, this clonotype was seen many times. The chain joins TRBV7-9 to TRBJ2-7; D remains ambiguous. The CDR3 extends over 15 amino acids. Deletions cut 5 bases from V and 2 bases from J, with 16 bases between. Germline CDR1 SEHNR, CDR2 FQNEAQ (reference sequence). For the CDR3, the DNA is TGTGCCAGCAGCCCTGGGCCCCGTCTCACCTACGAGCAGTACTTC. Translated, it gives CASSPGPRLTYEQYF. The full variable domain, rest sourced from reference TRBV7-9 and TRBJ2-7, is DTGVSQNPRHKITKRGQNVTFRCDPISEHNRLYWYRQTLGQGPEFLTYFQNEAQLEKSRLLSDRFSAERPKGSFSTLEIQRTEQGDSAMYLCASSPGPRLTYEQYFGPGTRLTVT.